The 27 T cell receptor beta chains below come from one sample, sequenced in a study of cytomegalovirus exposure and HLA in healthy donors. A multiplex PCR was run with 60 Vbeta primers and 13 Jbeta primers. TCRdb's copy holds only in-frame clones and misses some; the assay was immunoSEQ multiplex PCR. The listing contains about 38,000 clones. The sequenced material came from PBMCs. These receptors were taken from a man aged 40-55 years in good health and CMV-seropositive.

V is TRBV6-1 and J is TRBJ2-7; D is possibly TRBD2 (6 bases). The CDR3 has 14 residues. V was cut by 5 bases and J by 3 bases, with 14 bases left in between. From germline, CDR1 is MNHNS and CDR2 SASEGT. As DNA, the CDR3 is TGTGCCAGCAGTTCCGCCGGGAGCTTCTACGAGCAGTACTTC. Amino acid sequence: CASSSAGSFYEQYF.

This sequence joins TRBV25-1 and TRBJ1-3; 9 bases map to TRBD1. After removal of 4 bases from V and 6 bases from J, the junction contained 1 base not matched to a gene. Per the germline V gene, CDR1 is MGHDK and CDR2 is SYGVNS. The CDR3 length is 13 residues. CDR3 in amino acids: CASSGTGVNTIYF. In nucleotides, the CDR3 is TGTGCCAGCAGTGGGACAGGGGTAAACACCATATATTTT. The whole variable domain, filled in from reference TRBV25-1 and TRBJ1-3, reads EADIYQTPRYLVIGTGKKITLECSQTMGHDKMYWYQQDPGMELHLIHYSYGVNSTEKGDLSSESTVSRIRTEHFPLTLESARPSHTSQYLCASSGTGVNTIYFGEGSWLTVV.

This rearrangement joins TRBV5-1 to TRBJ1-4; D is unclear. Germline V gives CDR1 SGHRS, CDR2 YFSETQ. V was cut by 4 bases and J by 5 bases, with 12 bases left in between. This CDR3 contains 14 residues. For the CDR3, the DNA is TGCGCCAGCAGCCCCCGCGGCGACAATGAAAAACTGTTTTTT. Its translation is CASSPRGDNEKLFF.

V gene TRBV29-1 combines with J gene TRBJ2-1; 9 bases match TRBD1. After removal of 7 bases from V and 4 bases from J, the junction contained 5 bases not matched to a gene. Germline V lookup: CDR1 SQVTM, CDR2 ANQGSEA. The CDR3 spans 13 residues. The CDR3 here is CSGRDRVYNEQFF. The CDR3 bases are TGCAGCGGCCGGGACAGGGTTTACAATGAGCAGTTCTTC.

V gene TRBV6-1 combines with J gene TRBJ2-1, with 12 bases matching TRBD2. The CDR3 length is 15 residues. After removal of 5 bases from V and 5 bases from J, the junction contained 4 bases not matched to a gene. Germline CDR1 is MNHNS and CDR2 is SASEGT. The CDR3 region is CASSSRTSGNNEQFF. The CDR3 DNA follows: TGTGCCAGCAGTTCACGGACTAGCGGGAACAATGAGCAGTTCTTC.

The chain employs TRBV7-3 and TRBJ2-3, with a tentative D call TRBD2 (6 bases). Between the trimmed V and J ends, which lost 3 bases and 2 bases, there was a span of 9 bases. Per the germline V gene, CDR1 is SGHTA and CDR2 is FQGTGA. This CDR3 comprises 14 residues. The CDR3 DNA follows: TGTGCCAGCAGCTTTCGGGACTTCACAGATACGCAGTATTTT. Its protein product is CASSFRDFTDTQYF.

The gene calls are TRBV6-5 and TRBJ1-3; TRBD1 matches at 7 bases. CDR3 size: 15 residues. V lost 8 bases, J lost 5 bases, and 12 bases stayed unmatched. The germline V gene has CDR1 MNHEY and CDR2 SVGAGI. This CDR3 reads CASQGQTGQRNTIYF. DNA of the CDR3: TGTGCCAGCCAGGGACAGACGGGCCAGAGAAACACCATATATTTT.

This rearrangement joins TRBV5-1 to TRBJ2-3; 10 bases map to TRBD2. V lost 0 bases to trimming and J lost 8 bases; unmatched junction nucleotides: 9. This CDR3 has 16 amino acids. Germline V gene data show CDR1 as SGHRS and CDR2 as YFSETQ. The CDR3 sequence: CASSLALAGGDSTQYF. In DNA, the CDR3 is TGCGCCAGCAGCTTGGCGTTAGCGGGAGGCGATAGTACGCAGTATTTT.

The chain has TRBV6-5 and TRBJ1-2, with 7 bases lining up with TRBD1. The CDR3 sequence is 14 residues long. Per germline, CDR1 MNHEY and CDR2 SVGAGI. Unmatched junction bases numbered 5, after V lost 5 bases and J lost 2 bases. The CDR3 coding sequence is TGTGCCAGCAGTACAGCGACAGGGAACTATGGCTACACCTTC. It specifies CASSTATGNYGYTF.

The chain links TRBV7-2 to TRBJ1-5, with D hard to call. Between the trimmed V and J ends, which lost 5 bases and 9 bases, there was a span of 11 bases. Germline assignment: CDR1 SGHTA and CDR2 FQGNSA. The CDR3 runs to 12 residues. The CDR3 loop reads CASSRGVGPQHF. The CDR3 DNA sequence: TGTGCCAGCAGCCGGGGAGTGGGGCCCCAGCATTTT.

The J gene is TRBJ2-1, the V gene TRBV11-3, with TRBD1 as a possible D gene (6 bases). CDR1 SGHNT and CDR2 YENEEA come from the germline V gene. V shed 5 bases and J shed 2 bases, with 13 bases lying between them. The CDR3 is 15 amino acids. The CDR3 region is CASSLQGIPYNEQFF. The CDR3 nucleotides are TGTGCCAGCAGCCTACAGGGCATCCCCTACAATGAGCAGTTCTTC.

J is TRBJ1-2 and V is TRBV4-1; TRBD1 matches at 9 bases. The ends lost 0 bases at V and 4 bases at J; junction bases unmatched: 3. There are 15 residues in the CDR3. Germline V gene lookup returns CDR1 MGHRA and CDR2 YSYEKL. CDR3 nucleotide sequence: TGCGCCAGCAGCCAAGATAGGACAGGGGTCTATGGCTACACCTTC. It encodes CASSQDRTGVYGYTF.

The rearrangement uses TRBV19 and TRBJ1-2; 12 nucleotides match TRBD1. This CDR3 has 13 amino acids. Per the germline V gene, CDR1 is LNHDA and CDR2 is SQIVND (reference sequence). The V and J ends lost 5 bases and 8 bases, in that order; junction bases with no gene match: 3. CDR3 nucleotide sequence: TGTGCCAGTAGTCCGGGACAGGGGGCCGGCTACACCTTC. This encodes CASSPGQGAGYTF.

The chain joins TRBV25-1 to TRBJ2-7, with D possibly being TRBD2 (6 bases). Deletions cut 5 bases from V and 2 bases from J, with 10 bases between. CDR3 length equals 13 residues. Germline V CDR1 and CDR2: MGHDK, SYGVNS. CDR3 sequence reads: CASSRREAYEQYF. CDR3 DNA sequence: TGTGCCAGCAGTCGGAGGGAAGCCTACGAGCAGTACTTC.

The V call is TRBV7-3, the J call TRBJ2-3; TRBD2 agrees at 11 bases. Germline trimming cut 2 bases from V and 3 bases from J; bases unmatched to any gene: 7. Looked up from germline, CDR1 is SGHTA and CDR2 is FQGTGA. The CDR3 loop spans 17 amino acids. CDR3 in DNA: TGTGCCAGCAGCTTAGGGCTAGCGGGAGGAGGGACAGATACGCAGTATTTT. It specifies CASSLGLAGGGTDTQYF.

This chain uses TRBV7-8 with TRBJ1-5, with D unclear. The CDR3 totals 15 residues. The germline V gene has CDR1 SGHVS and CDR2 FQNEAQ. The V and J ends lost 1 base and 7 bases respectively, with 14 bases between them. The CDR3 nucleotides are TGTGCCAGCAGCTTAGTCCGGGAGTGGTCCCAGCCCCAGCATTTT. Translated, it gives CASSLVREWSQPQHF.

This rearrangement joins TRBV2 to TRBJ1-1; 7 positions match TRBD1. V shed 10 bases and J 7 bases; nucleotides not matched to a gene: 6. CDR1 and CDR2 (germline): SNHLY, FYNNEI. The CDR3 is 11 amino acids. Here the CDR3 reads CATGQEGEAFF. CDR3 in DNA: TGTGCCACCGGACAGGAGGGTGAAGCTTTCTTT.

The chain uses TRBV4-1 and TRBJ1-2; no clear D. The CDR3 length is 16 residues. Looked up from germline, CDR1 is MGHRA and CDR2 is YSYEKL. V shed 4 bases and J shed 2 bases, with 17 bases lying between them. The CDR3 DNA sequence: TGCGCCAGCAGCCCCCCGAGCCGCGCGATAAACTATGGCTACACCTTC. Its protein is CASSPPSRAINYGYTF.

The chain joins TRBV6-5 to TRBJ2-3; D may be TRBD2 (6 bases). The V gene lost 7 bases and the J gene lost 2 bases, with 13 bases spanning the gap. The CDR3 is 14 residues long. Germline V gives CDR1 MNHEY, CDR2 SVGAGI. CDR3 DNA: TGTGCCAGCAACCCCGGAGGGCCCACAGATACGCAGTATTTT. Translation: CASNPGGPTDTQYF.

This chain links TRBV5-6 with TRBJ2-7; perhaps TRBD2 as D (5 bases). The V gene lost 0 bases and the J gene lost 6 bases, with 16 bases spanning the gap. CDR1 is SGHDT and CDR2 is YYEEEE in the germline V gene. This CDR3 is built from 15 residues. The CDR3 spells CASSLGREGFREQYF. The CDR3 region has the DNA TGTGCCAGCAGCTTGGGCCGGGAAGGGTTTCGCGAGCAGTACTTC.

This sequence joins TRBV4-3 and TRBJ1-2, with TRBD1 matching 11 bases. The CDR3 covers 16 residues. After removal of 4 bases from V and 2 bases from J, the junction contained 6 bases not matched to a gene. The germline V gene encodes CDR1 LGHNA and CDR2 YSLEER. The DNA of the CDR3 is TGCGCCAGCAGCCGAGGACAGGGGGCAGCCAACTATGGCTACACCTTC. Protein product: CASSRGQGAANYGYTF.

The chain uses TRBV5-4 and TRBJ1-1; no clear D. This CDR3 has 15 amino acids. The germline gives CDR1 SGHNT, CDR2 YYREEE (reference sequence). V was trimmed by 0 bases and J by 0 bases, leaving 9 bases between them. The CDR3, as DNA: TGTGCCAGCAGCTTGGATTATTCGGTGAACACTGAAGCTTTCTTT. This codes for CASSLDYSVNTEAFF. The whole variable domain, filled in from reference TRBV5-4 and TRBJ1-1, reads ETGVTQSPTHLIKTRGQQVTLRCSSQSGHNTVSWYQQALGQGPQFIFQYYREEENGRGNFPPRFSGLQFPNYSSELNVNALELDDSALYLCASSLDYSVNTEAFFGQGTRLTVV.

CDR3 residues: CASSRLFPYEQYF. The DNA for the CDR3 is TGTGCCAGCTCACGGCTGTTCCCCTACGAGCAGTACTTC. The genes are TRBV18 and TRBJ2-7, with D unclear. This CDR3 is built from 13 residues. Germline V gene data show CDR1 as KGHSH and CDR2 as LQKENI. V was pared by 4 bases and J by 2 bases, with 9 bases between. The full variable domain, with the rest looked up from reference TRBV18 and TRBJ2-7, is NAGVMQNPRHLVRRRGQEARLRCSPMKGHSHVYWYRQLPEEGLKFMVYLQKENIIDESGMPKERFSAEFPKEGPSILRIQQVVRGDSAAYFCASSRLFPYEQYFGPGTRLTVT.

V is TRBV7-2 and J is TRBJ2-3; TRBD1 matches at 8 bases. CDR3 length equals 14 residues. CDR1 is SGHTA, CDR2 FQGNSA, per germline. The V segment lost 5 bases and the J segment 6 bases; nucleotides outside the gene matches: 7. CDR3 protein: CASSVDRATDTQYF. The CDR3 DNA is TGTGCCAGCAGCGTGGACAGGGCAACGGATACGCAGTATTTT.

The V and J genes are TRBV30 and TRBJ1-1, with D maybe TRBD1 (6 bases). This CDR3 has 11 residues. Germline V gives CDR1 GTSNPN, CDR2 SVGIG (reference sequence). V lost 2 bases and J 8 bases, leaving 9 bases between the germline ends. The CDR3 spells CAWSTGQEAFF. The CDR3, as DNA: TGTGCCTGGAGTACCGGACAGGAAGCTTTCTTT.

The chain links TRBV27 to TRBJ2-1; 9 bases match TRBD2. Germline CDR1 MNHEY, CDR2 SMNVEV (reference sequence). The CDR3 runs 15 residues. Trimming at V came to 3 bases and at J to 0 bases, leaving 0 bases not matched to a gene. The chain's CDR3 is CASSFSGSSYNEQFF. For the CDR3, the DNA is TGTGCCAGCAGTTTTAGCGGGAGCTCCTACAATGAGCAGTTCTTC.

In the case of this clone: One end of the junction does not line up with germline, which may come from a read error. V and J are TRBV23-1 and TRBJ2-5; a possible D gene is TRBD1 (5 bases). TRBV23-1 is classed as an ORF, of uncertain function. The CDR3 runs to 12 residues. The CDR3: CASSIPPTAADF. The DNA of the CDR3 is TGCGCCAGCAGCATTCCGCCGACAGCCGCTGACTTC.